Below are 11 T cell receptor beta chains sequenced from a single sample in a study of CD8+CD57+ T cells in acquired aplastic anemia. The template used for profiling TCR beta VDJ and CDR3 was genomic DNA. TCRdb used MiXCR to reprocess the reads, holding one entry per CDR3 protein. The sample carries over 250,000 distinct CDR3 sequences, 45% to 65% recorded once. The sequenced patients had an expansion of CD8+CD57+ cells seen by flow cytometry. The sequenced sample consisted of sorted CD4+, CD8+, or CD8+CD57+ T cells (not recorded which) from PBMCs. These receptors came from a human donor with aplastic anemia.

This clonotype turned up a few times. DNA for the CDR3: TGTGCCAGCAGCTTACTACAGGGTTCCTACAATGAGCAGTTCTTC. It specifies CASSLLQGSYNEQFF. This sequence joins TRBV7-2 and TRBJ2-1, with a weak D call TRBD1 (6 bases). The CDR3 is 15 residues long. V was cut by 2 bases and J by 1 base, with 9 bases left in between. Germline V gene data show CDR1 as SGHTA and CDR2 as FQGNSA. The entire variable domain, with the rest obtained from reference TRBV7-2 and TRBJ2-1, is as follows: GAGVSQSPSNKVTEKGKDVELRCDPISGHTALYWYRQSLGQGLEFLIYFQGNSAPDKSGLPSDRFSAERTGGSVSTLTIQRTQQEDSAVYLCASSLLQGSYNEQFFGPGTRLTVL.

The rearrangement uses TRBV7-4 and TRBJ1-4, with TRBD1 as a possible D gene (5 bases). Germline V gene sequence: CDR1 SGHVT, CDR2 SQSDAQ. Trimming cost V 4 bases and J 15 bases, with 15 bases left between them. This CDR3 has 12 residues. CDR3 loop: CASSSMGELVFF. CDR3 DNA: TGTGCCAGCAGCTCCATGGGGGAGCTGGTGTTTTTT.

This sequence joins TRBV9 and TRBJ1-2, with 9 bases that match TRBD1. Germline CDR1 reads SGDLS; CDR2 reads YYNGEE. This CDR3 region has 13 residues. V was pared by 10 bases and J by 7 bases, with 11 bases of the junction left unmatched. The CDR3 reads CASDRDRVGGYTF. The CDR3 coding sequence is TGTGCCTCCGACCGGGACAGGGTGGGTGGCTACACCTTC.

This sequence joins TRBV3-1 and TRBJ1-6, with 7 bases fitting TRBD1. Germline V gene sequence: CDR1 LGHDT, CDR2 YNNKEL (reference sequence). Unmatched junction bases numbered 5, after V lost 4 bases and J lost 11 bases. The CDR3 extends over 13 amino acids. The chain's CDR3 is CASSRTDRPPLHF. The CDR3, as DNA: TGTGCCAGCAGCCGTACGGACAGGCCACCCCTCCACTTT.

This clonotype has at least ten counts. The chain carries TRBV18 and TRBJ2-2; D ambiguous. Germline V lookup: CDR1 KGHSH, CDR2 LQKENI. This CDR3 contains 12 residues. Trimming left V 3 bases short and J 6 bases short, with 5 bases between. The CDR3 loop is CASSPLSGELFF. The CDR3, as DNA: TGTGCCAGCTCACCGCTGTCCGGGGAGCTGTTTTTT.

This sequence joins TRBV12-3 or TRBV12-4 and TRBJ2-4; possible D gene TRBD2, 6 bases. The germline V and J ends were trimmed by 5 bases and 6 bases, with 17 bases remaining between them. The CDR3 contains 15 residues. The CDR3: CASSPDGVGGNIQYF. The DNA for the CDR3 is TGTGCCAGCAGTCCTGACGGGGTGGGAGGAAACATTCAGTACTTC.

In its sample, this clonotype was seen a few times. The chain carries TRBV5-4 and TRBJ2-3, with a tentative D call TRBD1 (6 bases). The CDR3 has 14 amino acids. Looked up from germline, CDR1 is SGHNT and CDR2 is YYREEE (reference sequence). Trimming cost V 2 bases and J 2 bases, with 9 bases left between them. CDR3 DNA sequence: TGTGCCAGCAGCTTTGGACAGACCACAGATACGCAGTATTTT. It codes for CASSFGQTTDTQYF.

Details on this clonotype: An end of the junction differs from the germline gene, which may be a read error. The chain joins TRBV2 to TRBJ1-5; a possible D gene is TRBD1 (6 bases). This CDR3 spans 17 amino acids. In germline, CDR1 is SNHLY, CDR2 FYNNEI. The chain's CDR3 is CASIESPGELSNQPQHF. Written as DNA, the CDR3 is TGTGCCAGCATTGAATCCCCAGGGGAGCTAAGCAATCAGCCCCAGCATTTT.

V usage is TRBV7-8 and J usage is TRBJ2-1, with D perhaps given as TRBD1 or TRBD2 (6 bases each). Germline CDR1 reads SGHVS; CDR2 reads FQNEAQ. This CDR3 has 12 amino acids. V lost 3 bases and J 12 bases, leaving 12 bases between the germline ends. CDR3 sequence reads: CASSLIRGRQFF. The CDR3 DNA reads TGTGCCAGCAGCTTGATACGGGGGCGGCAGTTCTTC.

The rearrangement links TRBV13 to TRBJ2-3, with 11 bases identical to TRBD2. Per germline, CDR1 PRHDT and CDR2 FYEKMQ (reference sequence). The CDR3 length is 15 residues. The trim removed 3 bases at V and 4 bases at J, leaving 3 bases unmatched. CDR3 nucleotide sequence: TGTGCCAGCAGCTTTACTAGCGGGGGATCAGATACGCAGTATTTT. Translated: CASSFTSGGSDTQYF.

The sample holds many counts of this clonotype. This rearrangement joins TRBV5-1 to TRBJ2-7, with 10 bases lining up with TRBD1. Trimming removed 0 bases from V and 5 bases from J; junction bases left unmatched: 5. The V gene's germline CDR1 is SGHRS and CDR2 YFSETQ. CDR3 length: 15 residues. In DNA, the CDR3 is TGCGCCAGCAGCTTGGGACAGGGGGCGATGGACGAGCAGTACTTC. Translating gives CASSLGQGAMDEQYF. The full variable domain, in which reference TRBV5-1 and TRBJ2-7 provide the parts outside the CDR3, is KAGVTQTPRYLIKTRGQQVTLSCSPISGHRSVSWYQQTPGQGLQFLFEYFSETQRNKGNFPGRFSGRQFSNSRSEMNVSTLELGDSALYLCASSLGQGAMDEQYFGPGTRLTVT.